This is a list of T cell receptor beta chains from one sample in a study of blood T cell repertoires in COVID-19. The assay was immunoSEQ multiplex PCR, and TCRdb's table has in-frame clones only and misses some. Here the sample spans around 200,000 clones, around 91% being singletons. Material: peripheral blood. The receptors were gathered from a middle-aged man with acute or convalescent COVID-19. Each CDR3 is given with its conserved first and last residue. A D gene is named only where the DNA matches it firmly. Size is stated for part of the rows, as once, few or many counts, or as a class when the clone is expanded.

d_call,j_call,v_call,clone_size,cdr3_aa,cdr3_nt
TRBD1,TRBJ1-2,TRBV7-9,.,CASSWTGGDGYTF,TGTGCCAGCAGCTGGACAGGGGGCGATGGCTACACCTTC
TRBD1,TRBJ1-5,TRBV7-8,.,CASSLRLGTDSNQPQHF,TGTGCCAGCAGCTTACGTCTCGGGACAGATAGCAATCAGCCCCAGCATTTT
.,TRBJ1-6,TRBV4-3,.,CASSQDFDFNSPLHF,TGCGCCAGCAGCCAAGACTTTGACTTTAATTCACCCCTCCACTTT
TRBD1,TRBJ1-5,TRBV24-1,few,CATSDATGGGNQPQHF,TGTGCCACCAGTGACGCGACAGGGGGCGGCAATCAGCCCCAGCATTTT
.,TRBJ1-1,TRBV5-1,.,CASSLRGQTLMNTEAFF,TGCGCCAGCAGCTTGCGCGGACAGACCCTCATGAACACTGAAGCTTTCTTT
TRBD1,TRBJ1-5,TRBV18,once,CASSPPGDRTNQPQHF,TGTGCCAGCTCACCACCGGGGGACAGGACGAATCAGCCCCAGCATTTT
TRBD2,TRBJ2-1,TRBV27,.,CAIRGTSGTSSYNEQFF,TGTGCCATAAGAGGGACTAGCGGGACGAGCTCCTACAATGAGCAGTTCTTC
.,TRBJ1-2,TRBV12-3/TRBV12-4,.,CASSPGGYGYTF,TGTGCCAGCAGCCCCGGGGGGTATGGCTACACCTTC
TRBD1,TRBJ2-1,TRBV6-6,.,CASREYRTGDVEQFF,TGTGCCAGCAGAGAATACCGGACAGGGGATGTTGAGCAGTTCTTC
.,TRBJ2-1,TRBV4-1,.,CASSHETRSNEQFF,TGCGCCAGCAGCCACGAGACTAGGTCCAATGAGCAGTTCTTC
TRBD1,TRBJ1-5,TRBV6-1,once,CASSQGAGNQPQHF,TGTGCCAGCAGCCAGGGGGCAGGCAATCAGCCCCAGCATTTT
TRBD1,TRBJ2-2,TRBV10-3,once,CAIREGQANTGELFF,TGTGCCATCAGGGAGGGACAGGCAAACACCGGGGAGCTGTTTTTT
TRBD1,TRBJ2-2,TRBV10-3,.,CATNFGTGRTGELFF,TGTGCCACCAACTTTGGGACAGGGCGTACCGGGGAGCTGTTTTTT
TRBD1,TRBJ1-4,TRBV7-6,.,CARPGTGVLLNEKLFF,TGTGCCAGGCCCGGGACAGGGGTTCTCCTTAATGAAAAACTGTTTTTT
TRBD2,TRBJ2-2,TRBV28,once,CASSLWRLAGGPGELFF,TGTGCCAGCAGTTTATGGAGACTAGCGGGGGGGCCCGGGGAGCTGTTTTTT
.,TRBJ2-2,TRBV21-1,.,CASSKHCPGRTSSGELFF,TGTGCCAGCAGCAAACACTGTCCCGGCAGGACATCTTCCGGGGAGCTGTTTTTT
TRBD1,TRBJ1-5,TRBV2,.,CASGLRQGNNQPQHF,TGTGCCAGCGGATTAAGACAGGGGAACAATCAGCCCCAGCATTTT
TRBD1,TRBJ1-3,TRBV7-6,.,CASSPRTGVGNTIYF,TGTGCCAGCAGCCCTAGGACAGGGGTTGGAAACACCATATATTTT
TRBD2,TRBJ2-7,TRBV6-6,.,CASSYGQSGGEQYF,TGTGCCAGCAGTTACGGACAGAGCGGGGGCGAGCAGTACTTC
.,TRBJ1-5,TRBV19,.,CASSPDGKSNQPQHF,TGTGCCAGTAGCCCGGACGGGAAGAGCAATCAGCCCCAGCATTTT
TRBD2,TRBJ2-5,TRBV7-2,.,CASSPAVGTSGRRETQYF,TGTGCCAGCAGCCCCGCCGTCGGGACTAGCGGGAGGAGGGAGACCCAGTACTTC
TRBD1,TRBJ1-1,TRBV7-9,.,CASSLGPATGGTEAFF,TGTGCCAGCAGCTTAGGCCCAGCTACAGGGGGGACTGAAGCTTTCTTT
.,TRBJ1-4,TRBV6-5,.,CASLEAGGKLFF,TGTGCCAGCTTGGAAGCGGGCGGAAAACTGTTTTTT
TRBD1,TRBJ1-1,TRBV10-3,.,CAISRTGEVEAFF,TGTGCCATCAGTAGGACAGGGGAGGTTGAAGCTTTCTTT